This TCR beta chain was sequenced during a study of CD8 T cells in ankylosing spondylitis. In regard to this clonotype: The antigen remains unidentified.

From the 5' RACE reads, TCRdb called clonotypes with MiXCR, one entry per CDR3 protein. The sample has under 850,000 distinct CDR3 sequences; 15% to 20% are singletons. Findings and limits, study-wide: Ankylosing spondylitis blood seemed to carry a telltale TCR beta motif made of fewer than ten highly homologous variants.

The sample comprised blood, either unsorted or a sorted T cell fraction (not recorded which). The receptor comes from a male donor with ankylosing spondylitis.

For the CDR3, the DNA is TGTGCCAGCAGTTACTCGGAAGGGTGGCCCCAGCATTTT. Amino acid sequence: CASSYSEGWPQHF. The chain couples TRBV6-5 to TRBJ1-5; the D is unclear. With 0 bases removed from V and 9 bases from J, the gap between germline ends came to 9 bases. CDR3 size: 13 residues. Germline V gene lookup returns CDR1 MNHEY and CDR2 SVGAGI.